A selection of T cell receptor beta chains follows, all from one sample in a study of cytomegalovirus exposure and HLA in healthy donors. Assay: immunoSEQ multiplex PCR; the TCRdb copy retains only in-frame clones and omits some. The table has about 130,000 clones, about 80% seen once; the top ten hold about 4.9%. Input material: PBMCs. The receptor set was obtained from a man in his thirties or forties in good health. CDR3s include the opening cysteine and the closing phenylalanine or tryptophan. Fields, in order: V gene, clone size, J gene, D gene, CDR3 DNA, CDR3 protein. The D gene is left open where the match is weak. The listing skips clone size in some rows; elsewhere it reads once, few, many or a size class.

TRBV7-3	.	TRBJ1-1	TRBD1	TGTGCCAGCAGCTTCACAGGGGGCACTGAAGCTTTCTTT	CASSFTGGTEAFF
TRBV7-3	.	TRBJ2-3	.	TGTGCCAGCAGCTTAGTGGCAGGCACAGATACGCAGTATTTT	CASSLVAGTDTQYF
TRBV2	.	TRBJ2-3	TRBD2	TGTGCCAGCAGTAGGTGGGCTAGCGGGAATGGAGATACGCAGTATTTT	CASSRWASGNGDTQYF
TRBV7-3	.	TRBJ1-1	TRBD1	TGTGCCAGCAGCCCCGGGACAGGGGGCCAGGTGAACACTGAAGCTTTCTTT	CASSPGTGGQVNTEAFF
TRBV19	once	TRBJ2-3	.	TGTGCCAGTAGTTCCAGGGGAGTGACAGATACGCAGTATTTT	CASSSRGVTDTQYF
TRBV30	.	TRBJ1-1	.	TGTGCCTGGAGATGGGACTCCAACACTGAAGCTTTCTTT	CAWRWDSNTEAFF
TRBV7-9	.	TRBJ1-1	.	TGTTCCAGCAGCTTACGGTCGAACACTGAAGCTTTCTTT	CSSSLRSNTEAFF
TRBV5-1	.	TRBJ1-3	.	TGCGCCAGCAGTTCGCGGGGGAGCTCTGGAAACACCATATATTTT	CASSSRGSSGNTIYF
TRBV30	.	TRBJ2-1	TRBD2	TGTGCCTGGAGACTAGCGGGAGGTGGTGAGCAGTTCTTC	CAWRLAGGGEQFF
TRBV27	.	TRBJ2-1	TRBD2	TGTGCCAGCAGTCGACCCCCCCAGGCAGCGGGGAGGAGGTTCAATGAGCAGTTCTTC	CASSRPPQAAGRRFNEQFF
TRBV7-9	.	TRBJ2-3	.	TGTGCCAGCAGCTTAGCCGTGCTAGCCGTGACAGATACGCAGTATTTT	CASSLAVLAVTDTQYF
TRBV7-2	.	TRBJ2-1	TRBD2	TGTGCCAGCAGGTCAACTAGCGGGACTACCTACAATGAGCAGTTCTTC	CASRSTSGTTYNEQFF
TRBV6-5	.	TRBJ2-3	.	TGTGCCAGCAGCACTCAGGGACAAAGCACAGATACGCAGTATTTT	CASSTQGQSTDTQYF
TRBV19	.	TRBJ2-2	.	TGTGCCAGTAGTATTGGGAGGTTCGGGTTCCATCACGCCGGGGAGCTGTTTTTT	CASSIGRFGFHHAGELFF
TRBV6-5	once	TRBJ2-2	.	TGTGCCAGCAGTTACTTGGCGGGGTGGAGTTCCGGGGAGCTGTTTTTT	CASSYLAGWSSGELFF
TRBV6-6	.	TRBJ2-1	.	TGTGCCAGCAGTAACGGACTCCTCAATGAGCAGTTCTTC	CASSNGLLNEQFF
TRBV9	.	TRBJ1-4	TRBD1	TGTGCCAGCAGCGGCGCAGGGGGAAATGAAAAACTGTTTTTT	CASSGAGGNEKLFF
TRBV28	few	TRBJ2-4	TRBD2	TGTGCCAGCACCGAACCGCCTGGGACTAGCTTTCGGGACAAAAACATTCAGTACTTC	CASTEPPGTSFRDKNIQYF
TRBV5-8	.	TRBJ2-5	.	TGTGCCAGCAGGCGAGACAGACGAAGAGAAGGCCAGTACTTC	CASRRDRRREGQYF
TRBV2	.	TRBJ1-2	.	TGTGCCAGCACCGAGGGCCACTACACCTTC	CASTEGHYTF
TRBV6-5	.	TRBJ2-7	TRBD2	TGTGCCACCGGAGGGACTAGCGGGTCCTACGAGCAGTACTTC	CATGGTSGSYEQYF
TRBV9	.	TRBJ1-4	TRBD1	TGTGCCAGCAGCTCGCTGGACAGGGCTGAAAAACTGTTTTTT	CASSSLDRAEKLFF
TRBV6-6	.	TRBJ2-7	TRBD2	TGTGCCAGCAGTTACTCAAATAGCGGGAGGTCCTACGAGCAGTACTTC	CASSYSNSGRSYEQYF
TRBV7-2	.	TRBJ2-4	TRBD2	TGTGCCAGCAGCTGGGGGGGAGATCAAAACATTCAGTACTTC	CASSWGGDQNIQYF
TRBV10-3	.	TRBJ1-2	.	TGTGCCATCAGTGATTTAGGGGTTACTGGCTACACCTTC	CAISDLGVTGYTF
TRBV9	few	TRBJ2-7	TRBD1	TGTGCCAGCGGATCCGGACAGGGCTTAGGTTATGGGCCTGACGAGCAGTACTTC	CASGSGQGLGYGPDEQYF
TRBV2	few	TRBJ1-2	.	TGTGCCAGCAGGCCCGGCGGTGGCTACACCTTC	CASRPGGGYTF
TRBV7-2	.	TRBJ2-3	.	TGTGCCAGCAGGGAGGGAAGCACAGATACGCAGTATTTT	CASREGSTDTQYF
TRBV4-3	.	TRBJ1-3	.	TGCGCCAGCAGCCAGCAGGCTCTGAGCTCTGGAAACACCATATATTTT	CASSQQALSSGNTIYF
TRBV7-9	.	TRBJ2-1	TRBD2	TGTTCCAGCAGCCCGGTGAATAGCGGGAGAGTTTTCTACAATGAGCAGTTCTTC	CSSSPVNSGRVFYNEQFF
TRBV2	.	TRBJ1-4	.	TGTGCCAGCGGTAAAGGACAGACCCTCCCCGCTAATGAAAAACTGTTTTTT	CASGKGQTLPANEKLFF
TRBV5-1	few	TRBJ2-5	TRBD2	TGCGCCAGCAGGTCCGTACGGGGAGGGGAGACCCAGTACTTC	CASRSVRGGETQYF
TRBV9	.	TRBJ2-7	TRBD2	TGTGCCAGCAGCGTAGGAGGGGGACTAGTGGGCGAGCAGTACTTC	CASSVGGGLVGEQYF
TRBV27	.	TRBJ1-1	TRBD1	TGTGCCAGCAGTTTACGGGGACAGATGAACACTGAAGCTTTCTTT	CASSLRGQMNTEAFF
TRBV5-1	few	TRBJ2-3	.	TGCGCCAGCAGCTTGGCGTCAGTTAGCACAGATACGCAGTATTTT	CASSLASVSTDTQYF
TRBV11-3	.	TRBJ2-3	TRBD2	TGTGCCAGCAGCCCTCGGACTAGTCGGAGGGGTCCGAATACGCAGTATTTT	CASSPRTSRRGPNTQYF
TRBV5-6	.	TRBJ2-3	TRBD2	TGTGCCAGCAGCTTGAGAGGACTAGCTAGGTTGGATACGCAGTATTTT	CASSLRGLARLDTQYF
TRBV9	.	TRBJ2-3	TRBD2	TGTGCCAGCAGCGGATCCCCGGGTAGCGGGAACACAGATACGCAGTATTTT	CASSGSPGSGNTDTQYF
TRBV7-9	.	TRBJ2-7	.	TGTTCCAGCAGCCCCGGGAGCTCCTACGAGCAGTACTTC	CSSSPGSSYEQYF
TRBV30	.	TRBJ1-1	.	TGTGCCTGGGCCGGGATGGGCACTGAAGCTTTCTTT	CAWAGMGTEAFF
TRBV7-2	.	TRBJ2-5	TRBD1	TGTGCCAGCAGCCGCAAACAGGGGGGAGAGACCCAGTACTTC	CASSRKQGGETQYF
TRBV6-1	.	TRBJ2-7	TRBD2	TGTGCCAGCAGTGAAGTACGCGGGGGGGCCTACGAGCAGTACTTC	CASSEVRGGAYEQYF
TRBV28	.	TRBJ1-5	.	TGTGCCAGCAGTCAGAATAGCAATCAGCCCCAGCATTTT	CASSQNSNQPQHF
TRBV4-1	.	TRBJ1-1	.	TGCGCCAGCAGCCTAAAGGGGTGGGCTGAAGCTTTCTTT	CASSLKGWAEAFF
TRBV30	.	TRBJ2-7	TRBD2	TGTGCCTGGAGTGGTGGACTAGCGGCCGTAACCTACGAGCAGTACTTC	CAWSGGLAAVTYEQYF
TRBV6-4	few	TRBJ1-6	.	TGTGCCAGCAGCCCCCGGGGGGCAGAAAATTCACCCCTCCACTTT	CASSPRGAENSPLHF
TRBV7-2	.	TRBJ2-1	.	TGTGCCAGCAGACCGCGAGGGCCGCACGGCGGAGCCTTTCCCCATGAGCAGTTCTTC	CASRPRGPHGGAFPHEQFF